The next 20 T cell receptor beta chains were all read from a single sample in a study of vaccination effects on CD4 cells after COVID-19. The assay was immunoSEQ multiplex PCR, and TCRdb's table has in-frame clones only and misses some. The data show tens of thousands of clones, with 70% to 85% seen just once and around 28% held by the top ten. These TCRs are of unknown antigen specificity. ViraFEST expansion of antigen-specific CD4+ T cells with viral peptide pools preceded sequencing. When nine to ten days of culture had elapsed, CD4+ T cells were isolated. A positive SARS-CoV-2 PCR test fell between March and December 2020. Material: CD4+ T cells from PBMCs cultured with a peptide pool, obtained before COVID-19 vaccination. These receptors all come from a human donor who had a prior SARS-CoV-2 infection.

The rearrangement joins TRBV4-2 to TRBJ2-1; TRBD2 aligns across 7 bases. Germline CDR1 reads LGHNA; CDR2 reads YNFKEQ. Losses at the gene ends were 0 bases for V and 6 bases for J; bases not matched to a gene: 8. The CDR3 consists of 16 residues. The CDR3 DNA is TGTGCCAGCAGCCAAGATTGGGCTTTAGCGGGCAATGAGCAGTTCTTC. Translation gives CASSQDWALAGNEQFF.

This clone is a singleton in its sample. V and J are TRBV6-6 and TRBJ1-4, with a tentative D call TRBD1 (6 bases). V was pared by 1 base and J by 5 bases, with 8 bases between. CDR3 length: 14 amino acids. Per the germline V gene, CDR1 is MNHNY and CDR2 is SVGAGI (reference sequence). The CDR3 here is CASSYYGQNEKLFF. In nucleotides, the CDR3 is TGTGCCAGCAGTTACTACGGACAGAATGAAAAACTGTTTTTT.

This chain uses TRBV2 with TRBJ2-3; 14 positions match TRBD2. Germline V gene data show CDR1 as SNHLY and CDR2 as FYNNEI. With 5 bases clipped from V and 6 bases from J, the junction kept 7 bases outside the gene matches. This CDR3 has 16 residues. The CDR3 bases are TGTGCCAGCAGTCCGGGACTAGCGGGAGAAGGGGATACGCAGTATTTT. Its protein is CASSPGLAGEGDTQYF.

The chain carries TRBV3-1 (or the pseudogene TRBV3-2) and TRBJ2-3; D is unclear. Germline V gene lookup returns CDR1 LGHDT and CDR2 YNNKEL (reference sequence). V lost 2 bases and J lost 7, with 16 bases in between. The CDR3 has 15 amino acids. The CDR3 region is CASSQPPPGRYTQYF. The CDR3, as DNA: TGTGCCAGCAGCCAACCCCCCCCGGGCCGTTATACGCAGTATTTT.

The chain carries TRBV5-1 and TRBJ2-5; D may be TRBD1 or TRBD2 (5 bases each). Trimming pared 2 bases from V and 4 bases from J, leaving 21 bases between. Germline V gene lookup returns CDR1 SGHRS and CDR2 YFSETQ. The length of the CDR3 is 17 residues. The DNA for the CDR3 is TGCGCCAGCAGCTTCCAGCTTGTAGCGAGTGGGGGAGAGACCCAGTACTTC. Translation: CASSFQLVASGGETQYF.

V and J are TRBV19 and TRBJ1-2; D remains unclear. The CDR3 extends over 11 amino acids. With 3 bases removed from V and 5 bases from J, the gap between germline ends came to 4 bases. Germline V gene lookup returns CDR1 LNHDA and CDR2 SQIVND (reference sequence). CDR3 coding DNA: TGTGCCAGTAGTATTGAATATGGCTACACCTTC. Encoded protein: CASSIEYGYTF.

This clone has just a few counts. The chain couples TRBV27 to TRBJ1-2, with 7 bases that match TRBD1. Unmatched junction bases numbered 5, after V lost 5 bases and J lost 5 bases. This CDR3 region has 13 residues. CDR1 is MNHEY, CDR2 SMNVEV, per germline (reference sequence). The CDR3 DNA sequence: TGTGCCAGCAGTGAGGGACAGCTATATGGCTACACCTTC. It specifies CASSEGQLYGYTF.

The chain is built from TRBV9 and TRBJ2-7; D is unclear. Per the germline V gene, CDR1 is SGDLS and CDR2 is YYNGEE. The CDR3 is made up of 13 amino acids. Between the trimmed V and J ends, which lost 1 base and 5 bases, there was a span of 10 bases. The CDR3 sequence: CASSVNPGDEQYF. In DNA, the CDR3 is TGTGCCAGCAGCGTAAACCCCGGCGACGAGCAGTACTTC.

This chain joins TRBV7-8 and TRBJ2-3; 7 bases match TRBD1. The CDR3 is 14 residues long. Trimming at V came to 6 bases and at J to 2 bases, leaving 5 bases not matched to a gene. Germline CDR1 and CDR2: SGHVS and FQNEAQ. The CDR3 DNA reads TGTGCCAGCAGTCGAGACAGGGCCACAGATACGCAGTATTTT. Its protein product is CASSRDRATDTQYF. The variable domain in full, with the rest retrieved from reference TRBV7-8 and TRBJ2-3, is GAGVSQSPRYKVAKRGQDVALRCDPISGHVSLFWYQQALGQGPEFLTYFQNEAQLDKSGLPSDRFFAERPEGSVSTLKIQRTQQEDSAVYLCASSRDRATDTQYFGPGTRLTVL.

V is TRBV7-3 and J is TRBJ2-1, with 7 bases fitting TRBD1. Germline V lookup: CDR1 SGHTA, CDR2 FQGTGA. The CDR3 is 14 residues long. The junction had 9 bases not matched to a gene; V was cut back by 4 bases and J by 9 bases. The CDR3 loop is CASSSGQRSGEQFF. The CDR3 nucleotides read TGTGCCAGCAGCTCGGGACAGAGGAGTGGTGAGCAGTTCTTC. The entire variable domain, with the rest obtained from reference TRBV7-3 and TRBJ2-1, is as follows: GAGVSQTPSNKVTEKGKYVELRCDPISGHTALYWYRQSLGQGPEFLIYFQGTGAADDSGLPNDRFFAVRPEGSVSTLKIQRTERGDSAVYLCASSSGQRSGEQFFGPGTRLTVL.

V gene TRBV20-1 combines with J gene TRBJ1-5; possible D gene TRBD1, 5 bases. CDR3 length equals 17 residues. Trimming cost V 3 bases and J 8 bases, with 26 bases left between them. From germline, CDR1 is DFQATT and CDR2 SNEGSKA (reference sequence). As DNA, the CDR3 is TGCAGTGCTAGTCGGACGGGGGTTGGAATGTGGAGGGAGCCCCAGCATTTT. It yields the protein CSASRTGVGMWREPQHF.

Here the CDR3 DNA reads TGTGCCAGCTCACAGCGGACAGGGGGCGCCGGGGAGCTGTTTTTT. It specifies CASSQRTGGAGELFF. J is TRBJ2-2 and V is TRBV18, with 11 positions matching TRBD1. The CDR3 has 15 residues. The germline gives CDR1 KGHSH, CDR2 LQKENI. V was pared by 4 bases and J by 6 bases, with 4 bases of the junction left unmatched. The full variable domain, rest sourced from reference TRBV18 and TRBJ2-2, is NAGVMQNPRHLVRRRGQEARLRCSPMKGHSHVYWYRQLPEEGLKFMVYLQKENIIDESGMPKERFSAEFPKEGPSILRIQQVVRGDSAAYFCASSQRTGGAGELFFGEGSRLTVL.

The chain couples TRBV4-2 to TRBJ2-1, with 12 positions matching TRBD2. The CDR3 runs to 18 residues. V shed 3 bases, J shed 0 bases, and the junction held 6 bases outside the gene matches. Germline CDR1 reads LGHNA; CDR2 reads YNFKEQ. The CDR3 loop reads CASSHPTSGGSSYNEQFF. CDR3 nucleotide sequence: TGTGCCAGCAGCCATCCTACTAGCGGGGGGAGCTCCTACAATGAGCAGTTCTTC.

This sequence joins TRBV7-2 and TRBJ2-7; 12 bases line up with TRBD1. The germline V gene has CDR1 SGHTA and CDR2 FQGNSA. Trimming cost V 1 base and J 12 bases; bases outside gene matches: 10. The CDR3 has 15 amino acids. The CDR3 DNA reads as TGTGCCAGCAGCTTAGACCCGGGACAGGGGGCGTTTCGGTACTTC. It is translated as CASSLDPGQGAFRYF.

This sequence joins TRBV19 and TRBJ2-1; 10 bases align to TRBD2. The junction had 6 bases not matched to a gene; V was cut back by 1 base and J by 3 bases. The CDR3 consists of 17 residues. The germline V gene has CDR1 LNHDA and CDR2 SQIVND (reference sequence). The CDR3 bases are TGTGCCAGTAGTATAGCCCTCCGGACTAGCGGCTACAATGAGCAGTTCTTC. Its protein is CASSIALRTSGYNEQFF.

This clone was recorded once. The chain has TRBV15 and TRBJ2-7; 7 nucleotides agree with TRBD2. The CDR3 consists of 15 residues. Looked up from germline, CDR1 is LNHNV and CDR2 is YYDKDF (reference sequence). V lost 3 bases to trimming and J lost 2 bases; unmatched junction nucleotides: 7. The CDR3 DNA is TGTGCCACCAGCAGCGGGTTACTAGCGACCTACGAGCAGTACTTC. Translated: CATSSGLLATYEQYF.

The chain combines TRBV27 with TRBJ2-7, with D perhaps TRBD1 (6 bases). V was pared by 6 bases and J by 0 bases, with 12 bases between. Germline values: CDR1 MNHEY, CDR2 SMNVEV (reference sequence). This CDR3 spans 14 amino acids. CDR3 DNA: TGTGCCAGCAGAAGCCGGGACATCTCCTACGAGCAGTACTTC. Its protein is CASRSRDISYEQYF.

The chain is built from TRBV2 and TRBJ1-3; D is ambiguous. CDR3 size: 18 residues. The germline V gene encodes CDR1 SNHLY and CDR2 FYNNEI. Trimming removed 4 bases at V and 4 bases at J, with 23 bases between. The CDR3 nucleotides are TGTGCCAGCAGTGGACCTCAGGTTGGACCTCGGAGAGGAAACACCATATATTTT. This gives the protein CASSGPQVGPRRGNTIYF.

The chain combines TRBV30 with TRBJ1-2; the match to TRBD1 covers 7 bases. CDR1 GTSNPN and CDR2 SVGIG come from the germline V gene (reference sequence). J was trimmed by 7 bases and V by 0 bases; bases with no gene match: 11. This CDR3 comprises 15 residues. Written as DNA, the CDR3 is TGTGCCTGGAGTGTACCCGACAGGGCCTATCTTGGCTACACCTTC. It encodes CAWSVPDRAYLGYTF.

The chain has TRBV5-4 and TRBJ1-4; D may be TRBD1 (5 bases). CDR1 SGHNT and CDR2 YYREEE come from the germline V gene (reference sequence). The CDR3 contains 13 residues. V gave up 4 bases and J gave up 8 bases, with 12 bases separating them. The CDR3 DNA reads TGTGCCAGCAGCCCTAGGGGTGTAGAAAAACTGTTTTTT. Translation gives CASSPRGVEKLFF.